This T cell receptor beta chain was obtained from a study of CD8 T cells in ankylosing spondylitis (dated by TCRdb to about 2017). For the wider study: The study profiled T cell receptor beta repertoires in healthy donors and ankylosing spondylitis patients to find disease-linked TCR variants. The full study cohort was made up of approximately 27 ankylosing spondylitis patients and about a hundred healthy donors. Peripheral blood was sampled, and synovial fluid was also collected from ankylosing spondylitis patients. Overall study results and their limits: According to the report, matched synovial fluid samples from ankylosing spondylitis patients were significantly enriched for the disease-linked clones. Some motif variants had previously been reported in the synovial fluid and blood of reactive arthritis patients, which suggests shared mechanisms of disease initiation. A CD8+ phenotype was shown by the disease-linked clones, which were found at relatively low frequencies in peripheral blood. A TCR beta motif of fewer than 10 highly homologous amino acid variants appeared characteristic of blood from ankylosing spondylitis patients.

TCRdb names Illumina HiSeq 2500 as the instrument used. Quantitative 5'-RACE with molecular barcodes was the method used to prepare the TCR beta libraries. Processing in the source paper ran as follows. A new computational method, built on a probabilistic model of VDJ rearrangement, was used to identify disease-linked TCR variants. TCRdb redid the processing of the public reads, applying fastp at Q25 and MiXCR, and retained in-frame beta chains. All rows with the same CDR3 protein become a single entry with the most common DNA and genes. These V and J calls are TCRdb output, not the study's own analysis. Across this sample there are more than 650,000 distinct CDR3 sequences, with 12% seen only once. The ten largest clones capture about 0.49% of the sample. There are 14 amino acids in the CDR3, from cysteine to phenylalanine inclusive. This entry keeps only the CDR3 DNA: 42 bases, framed from base 1. Based on the germline V gene, the CDR1 and CDR2 sequences are LGHNA and YSLEER. V and J are trimmed by 5 bases and 2 bases, and the gene matches miss 5 bases of the junction.

This clonotype has only a few counts. Its antigen specificity is not known. Base qualities were left out, and no much larger clone turns up one base away. The chain was built from TRBV4-3 and TRBJ1-2, with 7 middle bases fitting TRBD1. Sequenced input: blood, either unsorted or a sorted T cell fraction (not recorded which). The origin of this receptor is a male donor with ankylosing spondylitis. The CDR3 protein is CASSGDSFNYGYTF. The DNA sequence reads TGCGCCAGCAGCGGGGACAGCTTCAACTATGGCTACACCTTC.